These T cell receptor beta chains were read from a single sample in a study of T-cell memory formation after mild COVID-19. TCRdb called the 5' RACE reads again in MiXCR, with one record for every CDR3 protein. This table has some 4,000 distinct CDR3 sequences, about a sixth appearing once. The sample was PBMCs or a T cell subset sorted from them (not recorded which). These receptors came from an adult who had mild COVID-19 (a few samples of this study predate the infection). Cell type and time point are not known. CDR3s include the opening cysteine and the closing phenylalanine or tryptophan.

v_gene: TRBV7-2; j_gene: TRBJ2-1; CDR3aa: CASSRSGLYEQFF
v_gene: TRBV5-1; j_gene: TRBJ2-5; CDR3aa: CASSLVHGQETQYF
v_gene: TRBV7-9; j_gene: TRBJ2-7; CDR3aa: CASSLDGKHEQYF
v_gene: TRBV5-5; j_gene: TRBJ1-5; CDR3aa: CASSLWDVPSNQPQHF
v_gene: TRBV12-3/TRBV12-4; j_gene: TRBJ1-6; CDR3aa: CASSPQSGNSPLHF
v_gene: TRBV18; j_gene: TRBJ2-7; CDR3aa: CASSQTDSYEQYF
v_gene: TRBV29-1; j_gene: TRBJ2-7; CDR3aa: CSVELGMTYEQYF
v_gene: TRBV6-2/TRBV6-3; j_gene: TRBJ2-1; CDR3aa: CASTNPGQSRAYNEQFF
v_gene: TRBV7-9; j_gene: TRBJ2-1; CDR3aa: CASSLALGGARNEQFF
v_gene: TRBV12-3/TRBV12-4; j_gene: TRBJ1-1; CDR3aa: CASRRQGSSVTEAFF
v_gene: TRBV6-6; j_gene: TRBJ2-1; CDR3aa: CASSFMAGGLYNEQFF
v_gene: TRBV4-1; j_gene: TRBJ2-7; CDR3aa: CASSQLRGLGYEQYF
v_gene: TRBV6-6; j_gene: TRBJ2-1; CDR3aa: CASSSETAGASSYNEQFF
v_gene: TRBV10-3; j_gene: TRBJ1-2; CDR3aa: CAITPTGGYGYTF
v_gene: TRBV10-3; j_gene: TRBJ2-2; CDR3aa: CATGRDSGTGELFF
v_gene: TRBV6-6; j_gene: TRBJ2-5; CDR3aa: CASRQPQETQYF
v_gene: TRBV18; j_gene: TRBJ1-5; CDR3aa: CASSPRDQVQPQHF
v_gene: TRBV10-3; j_gene: TRBJ1-5; CDR3aa: CAISESGAHFTDSNQPQHF
v_gene: TRBV12-3/TRBV12-4; j_gene: TRBJ2-3; CDR3aa: CASGGTGGRSTDTQYF
v_gene: TRBV7-9; j_gene: TRBJ1-5; CDR3aa: CASSHDSYLSAQHF